Following are 30 T cell receptor beta chains from one sample sequenced in a study of breast tumors, draining lymph nodes, adjacent tissues. TCRdb itself ran the multiplex PCR reads through MiXCR, one entry per CDR3 protein. The sample holds some 21,000 distinct CDR3 sequences, 50% seen once. Material: breast tumor tissue. The origin of the receptors is a female donor with breast cancer. Some clones in this sample may be carry-over from other donors' samples.

This clonotype has ten or more counts. The rearrangement joins TRBV11-1 to TRBJ2-3, with D maybe TRBD1 (6 bases). V dropped 0 bases and J dropped 7 bases, with 11 bases sitting between them. CDR1 is SGHAT, CDR2 FQDESV, per germline (reference sequence). This CDR3 has 14 amino acids. CDR3 residues: CASSLASDSYTQYF. CDR3 sequence (DNA): TGTGCCAGCAGCTTAGCATCGGACAGTTATACGCAGTATTTT.

The J gene is TRBJ2-7, the V gene TRBV20-1; TRBD2 agrees at 11 bases. V lost 6 bases to trimming and J lost 7 bases; unmatched junction nucleotides: 20. Looked up from germline, CDR1 is DFQATT and CDR2 is SNEGSKA (reference sequence). The CDR3 contains 17 residues. The CDR3: CSASPQPGTSGLNEQYF. The CDR3 DNA reads TGCAGTGCCAGCCCTCAGCCAGGGACTAGCGGCCTCAATGAGCAGTACTTC.

The chain uses TRBV7-8 and TRBJ1-6; 7 bases match TRBD1. The V gene's germline CDR1 is SGHVS and CDR2 FQNEAQ. V shed 4 bases and J 5 bases; nucleotides not matched to a gene: 5. There are 15 residues in the CDR3. The CDR3 DNA sequence: TGTGCCAGCAGCTCGGGACAGAGACATAATTCACCCCTCCACTTT. Amino acids: CASSSGQRHNSPLHF.

This clonotype has at least ten counts. The rearrangement joins TRBV7-2 to TRBJ2-7; 9 positions agree with TRBD2. The germline gives CDR1 SGHTA, CDR2 FQGNSA. CDR3 length: 14 residues. With 5 bases clipped from V and 4 bases from J, the junction kept 6 bases outside the gene matches. CDR3 residues: CASSHRGGGYEQYF. CDR3 nucleotides: TGTGCCAGCAGCCACCGCGGGGGGGGGTACGAGCAGTACTTC.

This clonotype appeared many times. This sequence joins TRBV7-9 and TRBJ2-3; no definite D call. V was trimmed by 0 bases and J by 0 bases, leaving 4 bases between them. The CDR3 has 14 residues. The V gene's germline CDR1 is SEHNR and CDR2 FQNEAQ (reference sequence). CDR3: CASSLATSTDTQYF. CDR3 coding DNA: TGTGCCAGCAGCTTAGCGACTAGCACAGATACGCAGTATTTT.

The chain is built from TRBV7-9 and TRBJ2-3; TRBD2 might be the D (6 bases). The CDR3 is 19 amino acids. Per germline, CDR1 SEHNR and CDR2 FQNEAQ (reference sequence). V lost 0 bases and J 5 bases, leaving 24 bases between the germline ends. The CDR3 sequence is CASSLADFIAGPSGDTQYF. For the CDR3, the DNA is TGTGCCAGCAGCTTAGCTGATTTTATCGCGGGGCCCAGCGGAGATACGCAGTATTTT.

J is TRBJ2-5 and V is TRBV11-2; 8 positions agree with TRBD1. This CDR3 has 14 residues. The V gene's germline CDR1 is SGHAT and CDR2 FQNNGV. With V trimmed by 1 base and J by 6 bases, 4 bases remained unmatched. The CDR3 is CASSLATGGKTQYF. The CDR3 DNA follows: TGTGCCAGCAGCTTAGCAACAGGGGGGAAGACCCAGTACTTC.

This clonotype counts as medium-sized (0.01 to 0.1%). The chain links TRBV11-2 to TRBJ2-7; 7 nucleotides align to TRBD2. Germline V gene data show CDR1 as SGHAT and CDR2 as FQNNGV. CDR3 size: 15 residues. Trimming cost V 1 base and J 4 bases; bases outside gene matches: 7. In DNA, the CDR3 is TGTGCCAGCAGCTTAGGACTAGCTAGTAGTTACGAGCAGTACTTC. Protein product: CASSLGLASSYEQYF.

This clonotype is classed as medium-sized. The CDR3 is CASSLGLARSTDTQYF. CDR3 sequence (DNA): TGTGCCAGCAGCCTCGGACTAGCGAGGAGCACAGATACGCAGTATTTT. V and J are TRBV7-2 and TRBJ2-3; TRBD2 aligns across 9 bases. The CDR3 has 16 amino acids. The germline V gene has CDR1 SGHTA and CDR2 FQGNSA. V shed 5 bases, J shed 0 bases, and the junction held 6 bases outside the gene matches.

On this clonotype itself: The CDR3 carries no conserved terminal phenylalanine or tryptophan, so it likely arises from a read error. The limits of the CDR3 on the DNA are not certain, so only TCRdb's listed CDR3 is given. This chain uses TRBV7-9 with TRBJ1-6. The germline V gene encodes CDR1 SEHNR and CDR2 FQNEAQ (reference sequence). The CDR3 region is 8 residues in length, termini included. The CDR3 region is CASSYGTS.

This clonotype was seen at least ten times. V gene TRBV24-1 combines with J gene TRBJ2-1; D not resolved. V was clipped by 9 bases and J by 5 bases, with 16 bases between them. This CDR3 region has 14 residues. Looked up from germline, CDR1 is KGHDR and CDR2 is SFDVKD. The CDR3 loop reads CATRVRGRHNEQFF. CDR3 in DNA: TGTGCCACCCGCGTTAGAGGCCGGCACAATGAGCAGTTCTTC.

This clonotype was recorded many times. The chain joins TRBV6-1 to TRBJ1-6, with 8 bases lining up with TRBD1. V shed 3 bases and J 3 bases; nucleotides not matched to a gene: 1. The CDR3 consists of 15 residues. Germline assignment: CDR1 MNHNS and CDR2 SASEGT. The DNA of the CDR3 is TGTGCCAGCAGTGATGGACAGGGCTATAATTCACCCCTCCACTTT. Residues: CASSDGQGYNSPLHF.

The CDR3 here is CSADGLAGVESYEQYF. DNA of the CDR3: TGCAGTGCGGACGGACTAGCGGGGGTGGAGTCCTACGAGCAGTACTTC. The chain couples TRBV20-1 to TRBJ2-7; TRBD2 matches at 13 bases. V lost 6 bases, J lost 1 base, and 9 bases stayed unmatched. Germline loops: CDR1 DFQATT, CDR2 SNEGSKA (reference sequence). The CDR3 contains 16 residues.

This clonotype was counted at least ten times. This chain uses TRBV18 with TRBJ2-7; 9 bases are a match to TRBD1. The trim removed 1 base at V and 6 bases at J, leaving 10 bases unmatched. Germline lookup yields CDR1 KGHSH and CDR2 LQKENI. This CDR3 region has 16 residues. The CDR3 DNA follows: TGTGCCAGCTCACCACTGACCGGGACAGGGCTCTCCGAGCAGTACTTC. Amino acid sequence: CASSPLTGTGLSEQYF.

This chain connects TRBV20-1 to TRBJ2-5; D is uncertain. Trimming pared 3 bases from V and 4 bases from J, leaving 6 bases between. The CDR3 spans 11 residues. The V gene's germline CDR1 is DFQATT and CDR2 SNEGSKA (reference sequence). The CDR3 sequence: CSASKGETQYF. CDR3 coding DNA: TGCAGTGCTAGTAAGGGAGAGACCCAGTACTTC.

This chain uses TRBV7-8 with TRBJ2-7; 12 positions agree with TRBD2. This CDR3 contains 15 residues. V dropped 6 bases and J dropped 3; count of bases not matched to a gene: 6. Germline lookup yields CDR1 SGHVS and CDR2 FQNEAQ. The CDR3 here is CASSELAGGNYEQYF. The DNA of the CDR3 is TGTGCCAGCAGTGAACTAGCGGGGGGTAACTACGAGCAGTACTTC.

This rearrangement joins TRBV3-1 to TRBJ2-6, with D possibly TRBD1 on 5 matching bases. The CDR3 extends over 16 amino acids. CDR1 is LGHDT and CDR2 is YNNKEL in the germline V gene (reference sequence). V was cut by 3 bases and J by 4 bases, with 13 bases left in between. CDR3 DNA sequence: TGTGCCAGCAGCCACACAGGACGGATCGGGGCCAACGTCCTGACTTTC. Translation gives CASSHTGRIGANVLTF.

This clonotype was found a few times. This chain connects TRBV10-2 to TRBJ1-1; 7 bases agree with TRBD1. This CDR3 is 14 amino acids long. CDR1 and CDR2 (germline): WSHSY, SAAADI. Unmatched junction bases numbered 6, after V lost 8 bases and J lost 0 bases. The CDR3 sequence: CASGRGQMNTEAFF. The DNA of the CDR3 is TGCGCCAGCGGCCGGGGACAGATGAACACTGAAGCTTTCTTT.

This clonotype was counted many times. V and J are TRBV5-1 and TRBJ2-1, with 7 nucleotides matching TRBD1. V lost 0 bases, J lost 3 bases, and 6 bases stayed unmatched. The CDR3 has 16 residues. Germline CDR1 is SGHRS and CDR2 is YFSETQ. The CDR3 sequence: CASSLETGMGYNEQFF. CDR3 DNA sequence: TGCGCCAGCAGCTTGGAGACAGGGATGGGCTACAATGAGCAGTTCTTC.

This chain links TRBV20-1 with TRBJ1-4; D is possibly TRBD1 (5 bases). This CDR3 region has 12 residues. Germline loops: CDR1 DFQATT, CDR2 SNEGSKA (reference sequence). The V end lost 2 bases, the J end lost 8 bases, and 9 bases lay between the germline ends. As DNA, the CDR3 is TGCAGTGCTAGAAACAGGAACGAAAAACTGTTTTTT. Translation gives CSARNRNEKLFF.

As to this clonotype: Germline is not matched at one junction end, which may reflect a read error. The rearrangement links TRBV9 to TRBJ1-6; no clear D gene. The CDR3 totals 15 residues. Germline V CDR1 and CDR2: SGDLS, YYNGEE. This CDR3 is CASSVSGSANFPPHF. The CDR3 region has the DNA TGTGCCAGCAGCGTGTCGGGGAGCGCCAATTTTCCCCCCCACTTT.

There are many counts of this clonotype. V usage is TRBV20-1 and J usage is TRBJ2-5, with 7 bases lining up with TRBD1. Per the germline V gene, CDR1 is DFQATT and CDR2 is SNEGSKA (reference sequence). CDR3 length: 12 residues. V shed 3 bases and J 4 bases; nucleotides not matched to a gene: 2. The chain's CDR3 is CSASRQGETQYF. The CDR3 DNA sequence: TGCAGTGCTAGTAGACAGGGAGAGACCCAGTACTTC.

In its sample, this clonotype is medium-sized. One junction end disagrees with the germline gene, perhaps due to a read error. This rearrangement joins TRBV4-1 to TRBJ2-1; D call uncertain. This CDR3 spans 15 amino acids. Germline V CDR1 and CDR2: MGHRA, YSYEKL. CDR3 sequence reads: CASTQPGQNYNEQFF. The CDR3 DNA sequence: TGCGCCAGCACCCAACCGGGCCAGAACTACAATGAGCAGTTCTTC.

In regard to this clonotype: Given a much more abundant clone one base away, this may be a read error. V is TRBV2 and J is TRBJ1-1; 7 bases agree with TRBD1. J was trimmed by 4 bases and V by 7 bases; bases with no gene match: 9. The germline gives CDR1 SNHLY, CDR2 FYNNEI. CDR3 length: 14 residues. The CDR3 protein is CASKWNRGSTEAFF. The DNA for the CDR3 is TGTGCCAGCAAGTGGAACAGGGGAAGCACTGAAGCTTTCTTT.

There are many counts of this clonotype. The rearrangement joins TRBV5-8 to TRBJ2-7; 9 bases line up with TRBD2. CDR1 SGHTS and CDR2 YDEGEE come from the germline V gene. The CDR3 is 16 residues long. V shed 4 bases and J 4 bases; nucleotides not matched to a gene: 12. In DNA form, the CDR3 reads TGTGCCAGCAGCCAGGAATCTGGACTAGCGCGGTACGAGCAGTACTTC. Translated: CASSQESGLARYEQYF.

This clonotype was counted many times. The J gene is TRBJ2-1, the V gene TRBV12-3 or TRBV12-4; 8 bases map to TRBD2. Unmatched junction bases numbered 20, after V lost 5 bases and J lost 8 bases. CDR3 length: 18 residues. The CDR3 spells CASSPSILAETLRDEQFF. The CDR3 DNA follows: TGTGCCAGCAGTCCGTCGATACTAGCGGAGACCCTTAGGGATGAGCAGTTCTTC.

This clonotype was recorded many times. This chain links TRBV19 with TRBJ1-2, with D tentatively TRBD1 (5 bases). CDR1 LNHDA and CDR2 SQIVND come from the germline V gene (reference sequence). CDR3 length: 14 residues. Trimming cost V 5 bases and J 8 bases, with 18 bases left between them. CDR3 region: CASSPTVPGRGYTF. The CDR3 bases are TGTGCCAGTAGTCCGACAGTACCGGGGAGAGGCTACACCTTC.

Judged by abundance, this clonotype is medium-sized (0.01 to 0.1%). The gene calls are TRBV18 and TRBJ2-7; D gene ambiguous. This CDR3 comprises 14 residues. The V and J ends lost 6 bases and 2 bases respectively, with 14 bases between them. The V gene's germline CDR1 is KGHSH and CDR2 LQKENI. CDR3 bases: TGTGCCAGCTCCCCGGCAGGAGTAGCCTACGAGCAGTACTTC. Its protein is CASSPAGVAYEQYF.

As for this clonotype: The junction departs from the called germline gene at one end, perhaps through a read error. V usage is TRBV30 and J usage is TRBJ1-5; D not certain. CDR1 is GTSNPN and CDR2 is SVGIG in the germline V gene (reference sequence). The CDR3 has 13 residues. The CDR3 reads CAWSGGVNQPRHF. As DNA, the CDR3 is TGTGCCTGGAGTGGCGGGGTTAATCAGCCCCGGCATTTT.

The table lists this clonotype with many counts. A much larger clone is a single base away; this may be a read error. The genes are TRBV20-1 and TRBJ2-7; the D is unclear. The CDR3 is 14 residues long. Germline CDR1 reads DFQATT; CDR2 reads SNEGSKA (reference sequence). CDR3 coding DNA: TGCAGTGCTAGGGCACAAACGAGCTCCTCCGAGCAGTACTTC. Protein: CSARAQTSSSEQYF.